The present TCR beta chain was sequenced within a study of T cell repertoires in cytomegalovirus infection. Study-level information: Evidence of both CMV infection and a matching HLA type came from public TCR beta signatures. Study-wide findings and caveats: Of the TCR beta families, the public ones yielded a cumulative frequency that identified carriers of CMV plus the relevant HLA. Ex vivo responses were dominated by HLA-C-restricted CMV-specific TCR beta clonotypes.

The germline V gene encodes CDR1 LNHDA and CDR2 SQIVND (reference sequence). CDR3 length: 15 amino acids. The V gene lost 7 bases and the J gene lost 3 bases, with 19 bases spanning the gap. The table lists this clonotype with a few counts. Its antigen is as yet unknown. MiXCR was run by TCRdb on the reads, yielding one entry per CDR3 protein. The profile shows some 300,000 distinct CDR3 sequences, 12% to 15% of them singletons. Material: PBMCs. This TCR derives from a human donor in good health (CMV status not recorded). Some clones in this sample may be carry-over from other donors' samples. The chain employs TRBV19 and TRBJ2-7; the D is unclear. The CDR3 reads CASKDKGGFSYEQYF. The CDR3 DNA reads as TGTGCCAGTAAAGACAAAGGTGGATTCAGCTACGAGCAGTACTTC.